The 25 T cell receptor beta chains below come from one sample, sequenced in a study of TIL therapy for anti-PD-1-resistant metastatic lung cancer (dated by TCRdb to 2020 to 2023). Using bias-controlled multiplex PCR with the immunoSEQ v3 hsTCRB kit, the TCR beta CDR3 regions were amplified from genomic DNA. Here the immuneACCESS table is served through TCRdb, limited to in-frame sequences with V and J called. Missing clones are a known gap in these copies; in checked studies unresolved V genes cover under half, and the rest lacks a known reason. Recorded for this sample are around 100,000 clones; roughly 65% of them occurred a single time. Jointly, the top ten make up 11% of the sample. According to the study, the label for this sample's time point signals: pre-treatment sample, taken before nivolumab and TIL therapy. Excised metastases, mostly pleural nodules or supraclavicular lymph nodes, were used as baseline tumor samples and were taken from the same resection from which TIL were grown.

The sample was tumor tissue, taken at baseline. These TCRs come from a person aged 25-79 years with non-small cell lung cancer.

The gene calls are TRBV11-3 and TRBJ2-1, with D possibly being TRBD1 (5 bases). The ends were cut back, 1 base at V and 8 bases at J, with 18 bases in the middle. Germline CDR1 is SGHNT and CDR2 is YENEEA. CDR3 size: 16 residues. CDR3 protein: CASSLASTGLSDEQFF. The CDR3 nucleotides read TGTGCCAGCAGCTTAGCGAGTACAGGCTTAAGCGATGAGCAGTTCTTC.

This clone was detected a few times. The CDR3 loop reads CASSQGLNQETQYF. The CDR3 nucleotides are TGTGCCAGCTCACAGGGACTAAACCAAGAGACCCAGTACTTC. The rearrangement links TRBV18 to TRBJ2-5, with 7 nucleotides matching TRBD2. Germline values: CDR1 KGHSH, CDR2 LQKENI. The CDR3 spans 14 residues. V gave up 4 bases and J gave up 0 bases; unmatched junction bases: 2.

The CDR3 DNA reads TGTGCCAGCAGCGTAGGAGACCGCACCATATATTTT. Its protein product is CASSVGDRTIYF. This chain connects TRBV9 to TRBJ1-3; no firm D call. Trimming stripped 0 bases from V and 9 bases from J, with 7 bases between. The CDR3 consists of 12 residues. Germline V gene data show CDR1 as SGDLS and CDR2 as YYNGEE. Based on the CDR3 plus reference TRBV9 and TRBJ1-3, the full variable domain is DSGVTQTPKHLITATGQRVTLRCSPRSGDLSVYWYQQSLDQGLQFLIQYYNGEERAKGNILERFSAQQFPDLHSELNLSSLELGDSALYFCASSVGDRTIYFGEGSWLTVV.

The chain is built from TRBV30 and TRBJ2-6; 7 bases are shared with TRBD1. The CDR3 totals 16 residues. The germline V gene encodes CDR1 GTSNPN and CDR2 SVGIG (reference sequence). Trimming at V came to 3 bases and at J to 2 bases, leaving 7 bases not matched to a gene. CDR3 in DNA: TGTGCCTGGAGGGGCGTTGACAGGGCTGGGGCCAACGTCCTGACTTTC. Residues: CAWRGVDRAGANVLTF.

The chain is built from TRBV6-2 or TRBV6-3 and TRBJ2-7, with D possibly being TRBD2 (5 bases). CDR3 size: 12 residues. Germline assignment: CDR1 MNHEY and CDR2 SVGEGT. Trimming took off 6 bases at V and 3 bases at J, with 9 bases between the two ends. The CDR3, as DNA: TGTGCCAGCAGCCGGGAAGTCTACGAGCAGTACTTC. Translating it yields CASSREVYEQYF.

The genes are TRBV7-9 and TRBJ1-3; D unresolved. Trimming shortened V by 2 bases and J by 2 bases, and 7 bases separated the two germline ends. Germline-derived CDR1 and CDR2 are SEHNR and FQNEAQ (reference sequence). This CDR3 contains 14 residues. CDR3 DNA sequence: TGTGCCAGCAGCTTAATTAAACCTGGAAACACCATATATTTT. As protein: CASSLIKPGNTIYF.

The genes are TRBV11-2 and TRBJ2-7; D may be TRBD1 (6 bases). This CDR3 is built from 14 residues. Germline V gives CDR1 SGHAT, CDR2 FQNNGV. Trimming took off 0 bases at V and 2 bases at J, with 8 bases between the two ends. CDR3 coding DNA: TGTGCCAGCAGCTTAGAAACAGGGCCCTACGAGCAGTACTTC. Translated, it gives CASSLETGPYEQYF.

This chain connects TRBV10-3 to TRBJ2-7; D may be TRBD1 (7 bases). The CDR3 sequence is 14 residues long. V lost 6 bases, J lost 7 bases, and 19 bases lay in between. Germline V gene sequence: CDR1 ENHRY, CDR2 SYGVKD. Written as DNA, the CDR3 is TGTGCCATCAGCGACCATGACAGGGCGGGGGAGCAGTACTTC. As protein: CAISDHDRAGEQYF.

The V and J genes are TRBV5-6 and TRBJ2-7; D unresolved. This CDR3 has 14 residues. Germline V gene sequence: CDR1 SGHDT, CDR2 YYEEEE. The V end was cut by 5 bases, the J end by 3 bases, with 15 bases between. Written as DNA, the CDR3 is TGTGCCAGCAGAGCTCCGTTCCGCCTCTACGAGCAGTACTTC. As protein: CASRAPFRLYEQYF.

This clone came up a few times. The chain couples TRBV19 to TRBJ1-5, with a weak D call TRBD1 (5 bases). The CDR3 runs to 14 residues. CDR1 and CDR2 from the germline V gene are LNHDA and SQIVND (reference sequence). The germline V and J ends were trimmed by 6 bases and 2 bases, with 11 bases remaining between them. The CDR3 bases are TGTGCCAGTAGCAGGGAGGACGGCAATCAGCCCCAGCATTTT. This sequence encodes CASSREDGNQPQHF.

The chain couples TRBV3-1 (or the pseudogene TRBV3-2) to TRBJ2-7; D gene unclear. This CDR3 region has 12 residues. Germline assignment: CDR1 LGHDT and CDR2 YNNKEL (reference sequence). V was clipped by 2 bases and J by 0 bases, with 2 bases between them. CDR3 DNA: TGTGCCAGCAGCCAATACTCCTACGAGCAGTACTTC. Its translation: CASSQYSYEQYF.

This clone was seen only a few times. The rearrangement uses TRBV28 and TRBJ1-5; unclear D gene. Trimming stripped 3 bases from V and 0 bases from J, with 3 bases between. CDR1 is MDHEN, CDR2 SYDVKM, per germline. The CDR3 consists of 13 residues. The CDR3 loop is CASSLDSNQPQHF. The DNA for the CDR3 is TGTGCCAGCAGTTTGGATAGCAATCAGCCCCAGCATTTT.

The chain carries TRBV10-3 and TRBJ2-5; 7 nucleotides align to TRBD2. The CDR3 runs to 16 residues. Germline CDR1 reads ENHRY; CDR2 reads SYGVKD. V lost 3 bases and J lost 6; bases outside the gene matches: 13. The CDR3 protein is CAISDGLAGLEKTQYF. The CDR3 DNA reads as TGTGCCATCAGTGACGGGTTAGCGGGTCTTGAGAAGACCCAGTACTTC.

The chain uses TRBV7-9 and TRBJ2-5, with 8 bases fitting TRBD1. The CDR3 has 15 amino acids. From germline, CDR1 is SEHNR and CDR2 FQNEAQ (reference sequence). V dropped 5 bases and J dropped 4; count of bases not matched to a gene: 9. The CDR3, as DNA: TGTGCCAGCAGCCGACAGGGGTCGGCAGGAGAGACCCAGTACTTC. Its protein is CASSRQGSAGETQYF.

This clone was recorded once. The rearrangement joins TRBV2 to TRBJ1-1, with a possible D match to TRBD1 (5 bases). The CDR3 is 12 amino acids. Trimming stripped 5 bases from V and 4 bases from J, with 8 bases between. Germline V gene lookup returns CDR1 SNHLY and CDR2 FYNNEI. The DNA for the CDR3 is TGTGCCAGCAGTCAGGGTCTCACTGAAGCTTTCTTT. This gives the protein CASSQGLTEAFF.

V gene TRBV6-6 combines with J gene TRBJ2-7; D may be TRBD1 or TRBD2 (5 bases each). The CDR3 loop spans 15 amino acids. Germline CDR1 MNHNY, CDR2 SVGAGI (reference sequence). V was clipped by 5 bases and J by 6 bases, with 20 bases between them. The CDR3 nucleotides read TGTGCCAGCAGTACCCCCCCGCAGGGTGGGGGCGAGCAGTACTTC. Translated, it gives CASSTPPQGGGEQYF.

This CDR3 is CASRGTSLSEQYF. CDR3 nucleotides: TGTGCCAGCAGGGGGACTAGCCTGTCCGAGCAGTACTTC. The chain employs TRBV28 and TRBJ2-7; 9 bases align to TRBD2. The junction had 6 bases not matched to a gene; V was cut back by 6 bases and J by 6 bases. CDR1 is MDHEN and CDR2 is SYDVKM in the germline V gene. This CDR3 has 13 amino acids.

This clone is judged medium-sized. The CDR3 loop reads CASSTGTAHEQYF. DNA for the CDR3: TGTGCCAGCAGCACCGGGACAGCACACGAGCAGTACTTC. V is TRBV13 and J is TRBJ2-7, with 7 bases aligning to TRBD1. The CDR3 is 13 amino acids. Germline assignment: CDR1 PRHDT and CDR2 FYEKMQ (reference sequence). Trimming at V came to 5 bases and at J to 5 bases, leaving 6 bases not matched to a gene.

This clone has only a few counts. V usage is TRBV7-8 and J usage is TRBJ2-3; D gene unclear. Looked up from germline, CDR1 is SGHVS and CDR2 is FQNEAQ. This CDR3 contains 13 residues. Between the trimmed V and J ends, which lost 4 bases and 2 bases, there was a span of 7 bases. The DNA for the CDR3 is TGTGCCAGCAGCTCCGATCACACAGATACGCAGTATTTT. Its translation is CASSSDHTDTQYF.

This clone has only a few counts. The chain employs TRBV5-1 and TRBJ1-4; D is unclear. The germline V gene has CDR1 SGHRS and CDR2 YFSETQ. Trimming took off 4 bases at V and 8 bases at J, with 12 bases between the two ends. The CDR3 covers 13 residues. CDR3 in DNA: TGCGCCAGCAGCGAGGCGGGAGGGGAAAAACTGTTTTTT. It encodes CASSEAGGEKLFF.

This clone has only one observation. The chain combines TRBV19 with TRBJ2-5; 8 bases match TRBD1. The germline V gene encodes CDR1 LNHDA and CDR2 SQIVND (reference sequence). The CDR3 covers 13 residues. V was pared by 5 bases and J by 5 bases, with 4 bases of the junction left unmatched. The CDR3 DNA reads TGTGCCAGTAGTGCAGACAGGGGTGAGACCCAGTACTTC. Residues: CASSADRGETQYF.

This rearrangement joins TRBV7-3 to TRBJ2-7; D may be TRBD2 (5 bases). Germline lookup yields CDR1 SGHTA and CDR2 FQGTGA. The CDR3 runs to 14 residues. V lost 5 bases and J lost 6, with 17 bases in between. The CDR3 sequence: CASSPSPGIGEQYF. CDR3 sequence (DNA): TGTGCCAGCAGCCCCTCTCCGGGGATCGGCGAGCAGTACTTC.

The chain joins TRBV7-2 to TRBJ2-3, with D perhaps assigned TRBD1 or TRBD2 (5 bases each). CDR1 SGHTA and CDR2 FQGNSA come from the germline V gene. The CDR3 extends over 14 amino acids. The V end lost 2 bases, the J end lost 4 bases, and 10 bases lay between the germline ends. The CDR3 loop is CASSLWGSADTQYF. For the CDR3, the DNA is TGTGCCAGCAGCTTATGGGGGAGCGCAGATACGCAGTATTTT.

The chain is built from TRBV28 and TRBJ1-1; 8 bases agree with TRBD1. This CDR3 has 14 residues. J lost 6 bases, V lost 0 bases, and 3 bases had no gene match. Per germline, CDR1 MDHEN and CDR2 SYDVKM. The CDR3 loop reads CASSLWGQVAEAFF. Here the CDR3 DNA reads TGTGCCAGCAGTTTATGGGGACAGGTGGCTGAAGCTTTCTTT.

The gene calls are TRBV28 and TRBJ2-1; 10 nucleotides agree with TRBD2. V lost 5 bases and J lost 6; bases outside the gene matches: 16. This CDR3 spans 18 amino acids. The germline V gene has CDR1 MDHEN and CDR2 SYDVKM. This CDR3 reads CASSPSSGGTLWVNEQFF. As DNA, the CDR3 is TGTGCCAGCAGTCCCTCTAGCGGGGGTACTCTTTGGGTCAATGAGCAGTTCTTC.